The clone carrying this T cell receptor beta chain has only a few counts. No antigen is known for it. The sample originates from a study of beta chain features in type 1 diabetes. Study information: Age and gender were similar between patients and healthy donors, as were cell yields. General study points: Naive, central memory and Treg TCRB repertoires appeared more alike in patients than in healthy donors. For cells with high TCR expression, cDNA sequencing could yield over-representation.

V lost 5 bases to trimming and J lost 4 bases, with 9 bases between them. Germline CDR1 is SGHRS and CDR2 is YFSETQ. The CDR3 contains 12 residues. cDNA synthesis used the whole RNA isolate, giving expressed TCRB sequences. Profiled with immunoSEQ multiplex PCR; TCRdb holds only in-frame clones, not every one. The sample lists fewer than 550,000 clones, roughly an eighth occurring once. The chain carries TRBV5-1 and TRBJ1-1, with D hard to call. This TCR came from a woman between 18 and 29 years old in good health. Material for sequencing was naive CD4+ T cells from blood. The CDR3 region is CASRASATEAFF. CDR3 nucleotide sequence: TGCGCCAGCAGGGCTTCTGCCACTGAAGCTTTCTTT.